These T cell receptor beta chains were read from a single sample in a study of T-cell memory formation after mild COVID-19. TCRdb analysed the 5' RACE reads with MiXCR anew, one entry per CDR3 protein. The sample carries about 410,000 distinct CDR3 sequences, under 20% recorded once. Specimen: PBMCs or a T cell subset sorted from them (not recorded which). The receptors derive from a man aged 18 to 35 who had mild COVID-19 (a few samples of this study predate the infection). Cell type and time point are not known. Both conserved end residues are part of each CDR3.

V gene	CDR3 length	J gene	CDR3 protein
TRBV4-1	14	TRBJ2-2	CASSQDGGTGELFF
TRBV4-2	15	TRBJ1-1	CASSQVLGWDTEAFF
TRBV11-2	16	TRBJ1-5	CASSLDLVQGAIPQHF
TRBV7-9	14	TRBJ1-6	CASSLQDYNSPLHF
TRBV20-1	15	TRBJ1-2	CSAPEGGGAFYGYTF
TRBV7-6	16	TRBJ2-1	CASSTGLAGALNEQFF
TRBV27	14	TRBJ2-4	CASQNLGAKNIQYF
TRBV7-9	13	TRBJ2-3	CASSLALVNTQYF
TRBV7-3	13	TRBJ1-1	CASSLYSHTEAFF
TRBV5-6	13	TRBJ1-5	CASSRGLGQPQHF
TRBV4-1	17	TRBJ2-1	CASSQDFVGQVWNEQFF
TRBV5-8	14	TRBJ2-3	CASRAVAGADTQYF
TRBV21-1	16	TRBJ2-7	CASSKYGRRSSYEQYF
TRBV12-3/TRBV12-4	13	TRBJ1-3	CASSPMGGNTIYF
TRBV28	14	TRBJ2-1	CASRLAAGVREQFF
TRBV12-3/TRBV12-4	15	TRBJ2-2	CASSLDRVWTGELFF
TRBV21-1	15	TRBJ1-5	CASRGVLHTDQPQHF
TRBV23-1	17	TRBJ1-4	CASSQLDRGRPNEKLFF
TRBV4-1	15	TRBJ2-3	CASSDRDGNTDTQYF
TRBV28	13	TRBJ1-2	CASRSDGYYGYTF
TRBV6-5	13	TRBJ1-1	CASSYNLGGEAFF
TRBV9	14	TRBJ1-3	CASSVGAGGNTIYF
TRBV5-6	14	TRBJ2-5	CASSWNAGLETQYF
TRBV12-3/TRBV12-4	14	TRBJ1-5	CASPASNSNQPQHF
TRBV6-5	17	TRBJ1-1	CASSYSSLGAGSTEAFF
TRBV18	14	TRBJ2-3	CASSPRRDTDTQYF
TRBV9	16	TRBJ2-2	CASSVGSGVSTGELFF
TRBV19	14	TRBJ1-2	CASTGTGSYYGYTF
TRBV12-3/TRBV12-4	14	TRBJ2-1	CASSLSGGADEQFF